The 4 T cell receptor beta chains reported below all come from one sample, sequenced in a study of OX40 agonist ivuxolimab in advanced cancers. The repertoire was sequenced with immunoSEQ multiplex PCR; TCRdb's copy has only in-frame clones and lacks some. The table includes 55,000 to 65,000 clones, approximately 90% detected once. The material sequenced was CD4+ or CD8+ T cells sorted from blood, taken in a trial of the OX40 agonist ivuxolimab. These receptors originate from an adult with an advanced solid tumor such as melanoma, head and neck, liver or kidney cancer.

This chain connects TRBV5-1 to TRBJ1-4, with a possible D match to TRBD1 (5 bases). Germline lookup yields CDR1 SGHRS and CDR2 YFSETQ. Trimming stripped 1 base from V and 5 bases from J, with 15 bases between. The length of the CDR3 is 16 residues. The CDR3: CASSLPATGRNEKLFF. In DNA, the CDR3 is TGCGCCAGCAGCTTGCCCGCCACAGGCCGAAATGAAAAACTGTTTTTT.

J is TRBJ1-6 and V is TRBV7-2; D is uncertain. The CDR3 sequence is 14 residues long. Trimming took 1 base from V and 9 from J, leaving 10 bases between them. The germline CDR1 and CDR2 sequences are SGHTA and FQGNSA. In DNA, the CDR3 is TGTGCCAGCAGCTTAGAAGGTCAGGCTTCACCCCTCCACTTT. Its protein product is CASSLEGQASPLHF.

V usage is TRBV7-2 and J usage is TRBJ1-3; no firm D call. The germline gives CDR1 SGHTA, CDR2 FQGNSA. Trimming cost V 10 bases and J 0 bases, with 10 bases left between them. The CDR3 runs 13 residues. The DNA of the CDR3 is TGTGCCACCACCCTTAGCTCTGGAAACACCATATATTTT. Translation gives CATTLSSGNTIYF.

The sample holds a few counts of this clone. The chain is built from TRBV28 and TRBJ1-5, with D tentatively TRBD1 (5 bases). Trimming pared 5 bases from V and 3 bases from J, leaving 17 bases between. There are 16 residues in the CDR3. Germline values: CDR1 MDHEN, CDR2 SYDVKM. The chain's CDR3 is CASSQQMGVHNQPQHF. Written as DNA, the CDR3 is TGTGCCAGCAGTCAACAAATGGGGGTCCACAATCAGCCCCAGCATTTT.